These 32 T cell receptor beta chains were sequenced from one sample in a study of T-cell memory formation after mild COVID-19. One entry per CDR3 protein results from TCRdb running MiXCR on the 5' RACE reads. The table has approximately 400,000 distinct CDR3 sequences, 24% seen once. Sequencing was carried out using PBMCs or a T cell subset sorted from them (not recorded which). These receptors originate from an adult woman who had mild COVID-19 (a few samples of this study predate the infection). Cell type and time point are not known.

This clonotype was recorded a few times. The chain employs TRBV6-1 and TRBJ2-7; 8 positions agree with TRBD1. This CDR3 has 14 residues. Germline V lookup: CDR1 MNHNS, CDR2 SASEGT. Unmatched junction bases numbered 10, after V lost 6 bases and J lost 6 bases. In DNA, the CDR3 is TGTGCCAGCAGGACCGGGACAGGAAAGGGCGAGCAGTACTTC. Translated: CASRTGTGKGEQYF.

J is TRBJ1-1 and V is TRBV4-1; 12 nucleotides align to TRBD1. CDR1 and CDR2 (germline): MGHRA, YSYEKL. With 3 bases clipped from V and 3 bases from J, the junction kept 17 bases outside the gene matches. The CDR3 extends over 20 amino acids. CDR3 bases: TGCGCCAGCAGCCAGGGGAGATCGGTAGGGGACAGGGGGCGATACACTGAAGCTTTCTTT. Translated, it gives CASSQGRSVGDRGRYTEAFF.

The V gene is TRBV20-1, the J gene TRBJ2-3, with 8 bases that match TRBD2. The CDR3 runs 16 residues. The J segment lost 5 bases and the V segment lost 5 bases, leaving 15 bases of the junction unmatched. The germline gives CDR1 DFQATT, CDR2 SNEGSKA (reference sequence). CDR3 bases: TGCAGTGCTCATACCAGGACTAGCTCCCGGCTAGATACGCAGTATTTT. Protein product: CSAHTRTSSRLDTQYF.

The V call is TRBV2, the J call TRBJ2-2; 9 positions match TRBD1. The CDR3 is 20 amino acids. The junction had 15 bases not matched to a gene; V was cut back by 1 base and J by 3 bases. Germline values: CDR1 SNHLY, CDR2 FYNNEI. CDR3 loop: CASSEGTLRGTGGDTGELFF. CDR3 bases: TGTGCCAGCAGTGAAGGGACGTTGAGGGGTACAGGGGGCGACACCGGGGAGCTGTTTTTT.

The chain combines TRBV7-2 with TRBJ1-1, with D possibly being TRBD1 (6 bases). Germline CDR1 SGHTA, CDR2 FQGNSA. V was trimmed by 3 bases and J by 6 bases, leaving 8 bases between them. This CDR3 has 12 residues. The CDR3 reads CASSFNRAEAFF. For the CDR3, the DNA is TGTGCCAGCAGCTTCAACAGGGCTGAAGCTTTCTTT.

This clonotype was seen a handful of times. The rearrangement links TRBV9 to TRBJ2-7; D unresolved. The CDR3 loop spans 15 amino acids. V shed 0 bases and J shed 0 bases, with 10 bases lying between them. Germline loops: CDR1 SGDLS, CDR2 YYNGEE. Here the CDR3 reads CASSVVGRDSYEQYF. The CDR3 region has the DNA TGTGCCAGCAGCGTAGTAGGCAGAGACTCCTACGAGCAGTACTTC.

This clonotype has a handful of counts. As DNA, the CDR3 is TGTGCCAGCAGCGTAGACGGAGGGAGGCGTACTGAAGCTTTCTTT. It yields the protein CASSVDGGRRTEAFF. The chain carries TRBV9 and TRBJ1-1; D ambiguous. The CDR3 is 15 residues long. The germline V gene encodes CDR1 SGDLS and CDR2 YYNGEE. V lost 0 bases, J lost 5 bases, and 14 bases lay in between. The entire variable domain, with the rest obtained from reference TRBV9 and TRBJ1-1, is as follows: DSGVTQTPKHLITATGQRVTLRCSPRSGDLSVYWYQQSLDQGLQFLIQYYNGEERAKGNILERFSAQQFPDLHSELNLSSLELGDSALYFCASSVDGGRRTEAFFGQGTRLTVV.

This clonotype was seen a handful of times. This chain links TRBV20-1 with TRBJ1-2; D is undetermined. Germline values: CDR1 DFQATT, CDR2 SNEGSKA (reference sequence). Trimming took 6 bases from V and 0 from J, leaving 11 bases between them. The CDR3 contains 13 residues. CDR3 in amino acids: CSARDTSNYGYTF. Written as DNA, the CDR3 is TGCAGTGCAAGGGATACTTCTAACTATGGCTACACCTTC.

A few counts support this clonotype. The chain combines TRBV5-1 with TRBJ2-7; D possibly corresponds to TRBD1 (7 bases). The CDR3 totals 15 residues. Per germline, CDR1 SGHRS and CDR2 YFSETQ. The V end lost 4 bases, the J end lost 2 bases, and 16 bases lay between the germline ends. CDR3: CASSPGGGITYEQYF. CDR3 DNA sequence: TGCGCCAGCAGCCCCGGAGGGGGCATCACCTACGAGCAGTACTTC.

This clonotype has just a few counts. J is TRBJ2-4 and V is TRBV7-2, with TRBD2 matching 7 bases. Germline CDR1 and CDR2: SGHTA and FQGNSA. This CDR3 region has 17 residues. Germline trimming cut 4 bases from V and 1 base from J; bases unmatched to any gene: 10. The CDR3 protein is CASSSRRGKEAKNIQYF. The DNA of the CDR3 is TGTGCCAGCAGCTCCCGGCGGGGGAAGGAGGCCAAAAACATTCAGTACTTC.

V and J are TRBV12-3 or TRBV12-4 and TRBJ1-2; D gene ambiguous. V was cut by 3 bases and J by 0 bases, with 11 bases left in between. The CDR3 is made up of 15 amino acids. This CDR3 is CASSLVPFPNYGYTF. The CDR3, as DNA: TGTGCCAGCAGTTTGGTTCCCTTTCCTAACTATGGCTACACCTTC.

CDR3 DNA: TGCGCCAGCAGCCGCGGGATTCGGGACGAGCAGTACTTC. Protein sequence: CASSRGIRDEQYF. The V gene is TRBV5-1, the J gene TRBJ2-7; TRBD2 might be the D (6 bases). V was pared by 4 bases and J by 5 bases, with 13 bases between. This CDR3 has 13 amino acids. The germline gives CDR1 SGHRS, CDR2 YFSETQ. The full variable domain, its missing parts supplied by reference TRBV5-1 and TRBJ2-7, is KAGVTQTPRYLIKTRGQQVTLSCSPISGHRSVSWYQQTPGQGLQFLFEYFSETQRNKGNFPGRFSGRQFSNSRSEMNVSTLELGDSALYLCASSRGIRDEQYFGPGTRLTVT.

In its sample, this clonotype was seen many times. The genes are TRBV7-6 and TRBJ2-1; 11 bases agree with TRBD2. Germline CDR1 and CDR2: SGHVS and FNYEAQ. The junction had 7 bases not matched to a gene; V was cut back by 1 base and J by 5 bases. This CDR3 is 17 amino acids long. CDR3 region: CASSLEIAGGFNNEQFF. The CDR3 coding sequence is TGTGCCAGCAGCTTAGAGATAGCGGGGGGGTTCAACAATGAGCAGTTCTTC.

This clonotype was seen only a few times. The CDR3 DNA reads TGTGCCAGCAGTTTACGGGCTAGCGGGGGCAATGAGCAGTTCTTC. Protein: CASSLRASGGNEQFF. This chain connects TRBV12-3 or TRBV12-4 to TRBJ2-1; 10 nucleotides align to TRBD2. V gave up 2 bases and J gave up 6 bases; unmatched junction bases: 4. The length of the CDR3 is 15 residues.

This clonotype came up a few times. V and J are TRBV4-3 and TRBJ2-5; D gene uncertain. The CDR3 is made up of 15 amino acids. The germline gives CDR1 LGHNA, CDR2 YSLEER. Trimming shortened V by 0 bases and J by 5 bases, and 13 bases separated the two germline ends. CDR3 residues: CASSQDGWQRETQYF. CDR3 bases: TGCGCCAGCAGCCAAGATGGGTGGCAGCGCGAGACCCAGTACTTC.

This clonotype was seen only a few times. One end of the junction fails to match germline, which may point to a read error. The chain is built from TRBV30 and TRBJ1-1; D gene uncertain. The CDR3 is 12 residues long. Germline CDR1 and CDR2: GTSNPN and SVGIG (reference sequence). The CDR3 is CAWSQRSSVLNF. For the CDR3, the DNA is TGTGCCTGGAGCCAACGATCATCGGTCCTGAATTTT.

The chain employs TRBV29-1 and TRBJ1-1, with D uncertain. This CDR3 is built from 13 residues. In germline, CDR1 is SQVTM, CDR2 ANQGSEA. The V and J ends lost 6 bases and 5 bases respectively, with 16 bases between them. The CDR3 sequence is CSVETRAATEAFF. CDR3 nucleotides: TGCAGCGTCGAGACGAGGGCGGCGACTGAAGCTTTCTTT.

The V call is TRBV2, the J call TRBJ1-3, with D perhaps matching TRBD1 (5 bases). The germline V gene has CDR1 SNHLY and CDR2 FYNNEI. V was clipped by 10 bases and J by 4 bases, with 17 bases between them. The CDR3 is made up of 14 amino acids. DNA of the CDR3: TGTGCCACCATAAAGAGGCAGGGCGGAAACACCATATATTTT. It encodes CATIKRQGGNTIYF.

The chain recombines TRBV20-1 with TRBJ1-1, with 9 bases aligning to TRBD1. CDR1 is DFQATT, CDR2 SNEGSKA, per germline (reference sequence). The CDR3 has 15 amino acids. Trimming took 0 bases from V and 5 from J; bases not matched to a gene: 7. The CDR3 nucleotides read TGCAGTGCTAGAGATCACAAGACAGGGGGGACTGAAGCTTTCTTT. Translating it yields CSARDHKTGGTEAFF.

The V and J genes are TRBV27 and TRBJ2-7; D gene uncertain. The germline CDR1 and CDR2 sequences are MNHEY and SMNVEV (reference sequence). With 8 bases removed from V and 2 bases from J, the gap between germline ends came to 16 bases. This CDR3 comprises 14 residues. CDR3 DNA: TGTGCCAGCCAACCGGGCCGATTCACCTACGAGCAGTACTTC. Amino acids: CASQPGRFTYEQYF.

This rearrangement joins TRBV20-1 to TRBJ1-2; 7 bases align to TRBD1. V dropped 4 bases and J dropped 4; count of bases not matched to a gene: 3. This CDR3 region has 12 residues. Germline CDR1 is DFQATT and CDR2 is SNEGSKA (reference sequence). CDR3 residues: CSATGGVYGYTF. DNA of the CDR3: TGCAGTGCTACAGGGGGGGTCTATGGCTACACCTTC.

The CDR3 spells CASSVRDRGYEQFF. CDR3 DNA: TGTGCCAGCAGCGTCCGGGACAGGGGTTACGAGCAGTTCTTC. The gene calls are TRBV7-2 and TRBJ2-1, with TRBD1 matching over 10 bases. The J segment lost 10 bases and the V segment lost 5 bases, leaving 8 bases of the junction unmatched. This CDR3 has 14 residues. Germline CDR1 is SGHTA and CDR2 is FQGNSA.

The chain employs TRBV20-1 and TRBJ2-7, with 13 bases matching TRBD2. Trimming removed 3 bases from V and 1 base from J; junction bases left unmatched: 12. Germline assignment: CDR1 DFQATT and CDR2 SNEGSKA (reference sequence). This CDR3 has 18 residues. The DNA of the CDR3 is TGCAGTGCTAGGCGTGGGACTAGCGGGATCCCAAGTTCCTACGAGCAGTACTTC. It translates to CSARRGTSGIPSSYEQYF.

Only a few counts were recorded for this clonotype. This sequence joins TRBV14 and TRBJ2-7, with D unclear. This CDR3 spans 15 amino acids. Trimming cost V 0 bases and J 3 bases, with 12 bases left between them. CDR1 and CDR2 from the germline V gene are SGHDN and FVKESK. CDR3 DNA: TGTGCCAGCAGCCAAGATCTTAACAGTTTCTACGAGCAGTACTTC. Translated, it gives CASSQDLNSFYEQYF.

This clonotype was observed a few times. The genes are TRBV29-1 and TRBJ2-5, with TRBD2 matching 13 bases. From germline, CDR1 is SQVTM and CDR2 ANQGSEA. Trimming cost V 6 bases and J 7 bases; bases outside gene matches: 11. The CDR3 has 15 amino acids. The chain's CDR3 is CSVTTSGRAQGTQYF. The CDR3 coding sequence is TGCAGCGTAACCACTAGCGGGAGGGCGCAGGGGACCCAGTACTTC.

This clonotype was picked up many times. The V call is TRBV5-1, the J call TRBJ1-1, with no clear D. The CDR3 totals 13 residues. Germline V CDR1 and CDR2: SGHRS, YFSETQ. V was pared by 6 bases and J by 4 bases, with 13 bases between. The CDR3: CASTPGVGTEAFF. In nucleotides, the CDR3 is TGCGCCAGCACCCCCGGGGTAGGCACTGAAGCTTTCTTT.

This clonotype came up a few times. The chain has TRBV3-1 and TRBJ2-5, with 9 positions matching TRBD2. V lost 4 bases and J lost 3; bases outside the gene matches: 12. The CDR3 extends over 17 amino acids. The V gene's germline CDR1 is LGHDT and CDR2 YNNKEL (reference sequence). The CDR3 sequence is CASSPRGLAGPEETQYF. For the CDR3, the DNA is TGTGCCAGCAGCCCTCGGGGTCTAGCGGGGCCCGAAGAGACCCAGTACTTC.

The chain employs TRBV7-2 and TRBJ2-5; weak D call: TRBD2 (5 bases). The CDR3 extends over 15 amino acids. Germline V gives CDR1 SGHTA, CDR2 FQGNSA. Between the trimmed V and J ends, which lost 1 base and 2 bases, there was a span of 11 bases. CDR3 protein: CASSLDTGLQETQYF. The CDR3 DNA follows: TGTGCCAGCAGCTTAGACACGGGATTACAAGAGACCCAGTACTTC.

The chain carries TRBV20-1 and TRBJ1-2; D is unresolved. This CDR3 has 10 residues. Germline CDR1 reads DFQATT; CDR2 reads SNEGSKA (reference sequence). V was pared by 3 bases and J by 4 bases, with 3 bases between. The CDR3 sequence is CSASSYGYTF. The DNA for the CDR3 is TGCAGTGCTAGTAGCTATGGCTACACCTTC.

The chain recombines TRBV7-6 with TRBJ1-1; 7 bases align to TRBD1. Per germline, CDR1 SGHVS and CDR2 FNYEAQ. The CDR3 has 16 residues. J was trimmed by 1 base and V by 3 bases; bases with no gene match: 8. The CDR3 sequence is CASSFYQGVRNTEAFF. CDR3 coding DNA: TGTGCCAGCAGCTTTTATCAGGGGGTGAGGAACACTGAAGCTTTCTTT.

The rearrangement links TRBV7-6 to TRBJ2-4, with D possibly matching TRBD2 (6 bases). V lost 5 bases and J 5 bases, leaving 13 bases between the germline ends. The CDR3 contains 14 residues. CDR1 SGHVS and CDR2 FNYEAQ come from the germline V gene. The CDR3 spells CASSVNWEENIQYF. The DNA of the CDR3 is TGTGCCAGCAGCGTAAACTGGGAGGAAAACATTCAGTACTTC.

CDR3 amino acids: CSHGTFAEAFF. DNA for the CDR3: TGCAGCCATGGGACATTCGCTGAAGCTTTCTTT. V and J are TRBV29-1 and TRBJ1-1; possible D gene TRBD1, 6 bases. With 8 bases removed from V and 6 bases from J, the gap between germline ends came to 13 bases. Germline V gene lookup returns CDR1 SQVTM and CDR2 ANQGSEA. This CDR3 is 11 amino acids long. Full variable domain (outside the CDR3, taken from reference TRBV29-1 and TRBJ1-1): SAVISQKPSRDICQRGTSLTIQCQVDSQVTMMFWYRQQPGQSLTLIATANQGSEATYESGFVIDKFPISRPNLTFSTLTVSNMSPEDSSIYLCSHGTFAEAFFGQGTRLTVV.